The 16 T cell receptor beta chains given below trace back to one sample, sequenced in a study of Ad26.COV2.S vaccination and SARS-CoV-2 variants. Treatment indicated: about 20 received Ad26.COV2.S at low or high dose, single or two shots; several received placebo; per-sample allocation not given. The investigators took samples on day 63 after the first vaccine or placebo injection. Measured with immunoSEQ multiplex PCR; TCRdb has only the in-frame clones, and not every one. The data show about 680,000 clones, 89% seen once. This specimen was peripheral blood, taken in a trial of Ad26.COV2.S vaccine versus placebo. The source of these receptors is a person between 18 and 59 years old who received the Ad26.COV2.S COVID-19 vaccine or a placebo.

This chain connects TRBV7-9 to TRBJ1-2; TRBD1 matches at 7 bases. CDR3 size: 13 residues. Trimming removed 3 bases from V and 8 bases from J; junction bases left unmatched: 6. Germline V lookup: CDR1 SEHNR, CDR2 FQNEAQ (reference sequence). CDR3 protein: CASSFTGAGGYTF. In DNA, the CDR3 is TGTGCCAGCAGCTTTACAGGGGCAGGGGGCTACACCTTC. The full variable domain, completed using reference TRBV7-9 and TRBJ1-2, is DTGVSQNPRHKITKRGQNVTFRCDPISEHNRLYWYRQTLGQGPEFLTYFQNEAQLEKSRLLSDRFSAERPKGSFSTLEIQRTEQGDSAMYLCASSFTGAGGYTFGSGTRLTVV.

The gene calls are TRBV5-8 and TRBJ1-4, with a weak D call TRBD1 (6 bases). Trimming left V 1 base short and J 10 bases short, with 14 bases between. The CDR3 consists of 14 residues. Germline values: CDR1 SGHTS, CDR2 YDEGEE. The CDR3 sequence: CASSLKTGLGKLFF. CDR3 nucleotides: TGTGCCAGCAGCTTGAAAACAGGGTTGGGAAAACTGTTTTTT.

The chain couples TRBV18 to TRBJ2-5, with TRBD2 as a possible D gene (7 bases). With 1 base removed from V and 2 bases from J, the gap between germline ends came to 14 bases. The length of the CDR3 is 16 residues. The germline gives CDR1 KGHSH, CDR2 LQKENI. As DNA, the CDR3 is TGTGCCAGCTCACCACGTCGCGGGGGCCGACAAGAGACCCAGTACTTC. Translated, it gives CASSPRRGGRQETQYF.

The chain employs TRBV4-2 and TRBJ1-4, with D tentatively TRBD1 (6 bases). The CDR3 length is 15 residues. Germline V gene sequence: CDR1 LGHNA, CDR2 YNFKEQ. V dropped 1 base and J dropped 6 bases, with 12 bases sitting between them. CDR3 DNA: TGTGCCAGCAGCCAAGTGTCTGGGGGCGATGAAAAACTGTTTTTT. This sequence encodes CASSQVSGGDEKLFF.

The rearrangement uses TRBV5-3 and TRBJ2-7; D possibly corresponds to TRBD2 (6 bases). TRBV5-3 is placed among ORFs of uncertain function. Trimming shortened V by 4 bases and J by 7 bases, and 33 bases separated the two germline ends. The CDR3 contains 19 residues. The CDR3 sequence is CARSRSPGSDSTGGREQYF. CDR3 nucleotide sequence: TGTGCCAGAAGCCGTTCGCCCGGGAGCGACTCAACTGGTGGGAGGGAGCAGTACTTC.

The V gene is TRBV7-2, the J gene TRBJ2-5, with 12 bases lining up with TRBD2. CDR1 is SGHTA, CDR2 FQGNSA, per germline. The CDR3 covers 16 residues. The ends lost 4 bases at V and 5 bases at J; junction bases unmatched: 8. CDR3 region: CASSSLAGGRRETQYF. In nucleotides, the CDR3 is TGTGCCAGCAGCTCGCTAGCGGGAGGGAGGAGGGAGACCCAGTACTTC.

This chain connects TRBV4-1 to TRBJ2-7, with TRBD2 matching over 8 bases. CDR3 length equals 15 residues. Germline V gene data show CDR1 as MGHRA and CDR2 as YSYEKL. After removal of 4 bases from V and 6 bases from J, the junction contained 11 bases not matched to a gene. In DNA form, the CDR3 reads TGCGCCAGCAGCCCGGAGACGGGAGGGAGCTCCGAGCAGTACTTC. Its protein product is CASSPETGGSSEQYF.

The rearrangement links TRBV5-1 to TRBJ2-3; 8 bases match TRBD1. From germline, CDR1 is SGHRS and CDR2 YFSETQ. V shed 1 base and J 3 bases; nucleotides not matched to a gene: 4. The CDR3 has 15 residues. In DNA form, the CDR3 reads TGCGCCAGCAGCTTGCAGGACAGGGTGACAGATACGCAGTATTTT. Protein sequence: CASSLQDRVTDTQYF. The variable domain in full, with the rest retrieved from reference TRBV5-1 and TRBJ2-3, is KAGVTQTPRYLIKTRGQQVTLSCSPISGHRSVSWYQQTPGQGLQFLFEYFSETQRNKGNFPGRFSGRQFSNSRSEMNVSTLELGDSALYLCASSLQDRVTDTQYFGPGTRLTVL.

This clone was detected once. This chain joins TRBV5-1 and TRBJ2-3; TRBD2 agrees at 11 bases. CDR3 length: 15 residues. J gave up 4 bases and V 4 bases, and 5 bases lay outside the gene matches. CDR1 SGHRS and CDR2 YFSETQ come from the germline V gene. The CDR3 DNA sequence: TGCGCCAGCAGCAAACTAGCGGGAGCCCCAGATACGCAGTATTTT. This encodes CASSKLAGAPDTQYF.

The chain recombines TRBV4-3 with TRBJ2-7; tentative D call: TRBD1 (5 bases). Trimming took 2 bases from V and 4 from J, leaving 9 bases between them. The CDR3 contains 13 residues. Germline V CDR1 and CDR2: LGHNA, YSLEER. The CDR3, as DNA: TGCGCCAGCAGCCAAATGCAGGGTTACGAGCAGTACTTC. It yields the protein CASSQMQGYEQYF.

The CDR3, as DNA: TGTGCCAGCTCACCAAACGCAAGGTCGGAAATATATTTT. As protein: CASSPNARSEIYF. V gene TRBV18 combines with J gene TRBJ1-3; no reliable D call. Germline V gene sequence: CDR1 KGHSH, CDR2 LQKENI. CDR3 length: 13 residues. The V end lost 2 bases, the J end lost 13 bases, and 15 bases lay between the germline ends.

The chain couples TRBV19 to TRBJ1-6; 9 bases are shared with TRBD1. Germline V gene data show CDR1 as LNHDA and CDR2 as SQIVND (reference sequence). Trimming at V came to 5 bases and at J to 10 bases, leaving 9 bases not matched to a gene. The CDR3 covers 15 residues. The CDR3 nucleotides read TGTGCCAGTAGTTCCCGGACAGGGGAAGGATCACCCCTCCACTTT. Its protein is CASSSRTGEGSPLHF.

The gene calls are TRBV5-6 and TRBJ2-1; 12 nucleotides match TRBD2. CDR1 is SGHDT and CDR2 is YYEEEE in the germline V gene. Trimming removed 5 bases from V and 8 bases from J; junction bases left unmatched: 8. The CDR3 has 15 residues. CDR3 protein: CASSPGLAGIDEQFF. The CDR3 nucleotides are TGTGCCAGCAGTCCGGGACTAGCGGGTATCGATGAGCAGTTCTTC. Full variable domain (outside the CDR3, taken from reference TRBV5-6 and TRBJ2-1): DAGVTQSPTHLIKTRGQQVTLRCSPKSGHDTVSWYQQALGQGPQFIFQYYEEEERQRGNFPDRFSGHQFPNYSSELNVNALLLGDSALYLCASSPGLAGIDEQFFGPGTRLTVL.

The chain recombines TRBV7-8 with TRBJ1-1; D is ambiguous. From germline, CDR1 is SGHVS and CDR2 FQNEAQ. There are 14 residues in the CDR3. V was trimmed by 2 bases and J by 0 bases, leaving 7 bases between them. DNA for the CDR3: TGTGCCAGCAGCTTATATCCGTTGAACACTGAAGCTTTCTTT. Its protein is CASSLYPLNTEAFF.

The chain joins TRBV2 to TRBJ2-1, with D perhaps matching TRBD1 (6 bases). CDR1 is SNHLY, CDR2 FYNNEI, per germline. The CDR3 runs 15 residues. Trimming removed 5 bases from V and 4 bases from J, with 15 bases in between. CDR3 DNA: TGTGCCAGCAGTTTAATTTTGGGGGCTTACAATGAGCAGTTCTTC. Protein: CASSLILGAYNEQFF.

The chain carries TRBV27 and TRBJ2-7; TRBD1 aligns across 7 bases. J was trimmed by 4 bases and V by 3 bases; bases with no gene match: 9. This CDR3 comprises 15 residues. Germline V lookup: CDR1 MNHEY, CDR2 SMNVEV (reference sequence). This CDR3 is CASSLSIRGQYEQYF. Written as DNA, the CDR3 is TGTGCCAGCAGTTTGAGTATACGGGGACAGTACGAGCAGTACTTC.